Following are 18 T cell receptor beta chains from one sample sequenced in a study of cytomegalovirus exposure and HLA in healthy donors. TCRdb keeps only in-frame clones here, not all; method: immunoSEQ multiplex PCR. The sample carries 150,000 to 200,000 clones, about 90% recorded once. Sample: PBMCs. The receptors shown here come from a woman between 18 and 29 years old in good health and CMV-seropositive.

The V gene is TRBV10-3, the J gene TRBJ1-1; TRBD1 matches 7 bases. The CDR3 has 12 residues. The V gene's germline CDR1 is ENHRY and CDR2 SYGVKD. V shed 11 bases, J shed 0 bases, and the junction held 3 bases outside the gene matches. The CDR3 protein is CAAQGLNTEAFF. CDR3 nucleotides: TGTGCCGCACAGGGGTTGAACACTGAAGCTTTCTTT.

The V and J genes are TRBV5-1 and TRBJ1-2; 7 nucleotides line up with TRBD1. V shed 6 bases, J shed 4 bases, and the junction held 9 bases outside the gene matches. The CDR3 loop spans 14 amino acids. In germline, CDR1 is SGHRS, CDR2 YFSETQ. CDR3 bases: TGCGCCAGCACTTGGGACAGCCAAGTCTATGGCTACACCTTC. The encoded protein is CASTWDSQVYGYTF.

V is TRBV5-6 and J is TRBJ1-2; D is unclear. Trimming took 0 bases from V and 2 from J, leaving 5 bases between them. CDR3 length equals 13 residues. The germline V gene has CDR1 SGHDT and CDR2 YYEEEE. CDR3 nucleotides: TGTGCCAGCAGCTTGGGTTTAAACTATGGCTACACCTTC. It translates to CASSLGLNYGYTF.

The J gene is TRBJ1-3, the V gene TRBV7-2; D may be TRBD1 (6 bases). This CDR3 has 16 amino acids. Germline assignment: CDR1 SGHTA and CDR2 FQGNSA. V was clipped by 2 bases and J by 0 bases, with 11 bases between them. CDR3: CASSLNRVSSGNTIYF. DNA of the CDR3: TGTGCCAGCAGCTTAAACAGGGTCAGCTCTGGAAACACCATATATTTT.

V usage is TRBV6-6 and J usage is TRBJ2-5, with D uncertain. Germline CDR1 reads MNHNY; CDR2 reads SVGAGI (reference sequence). CDR3 length equals 13 residues. V gave up 6 bases and J gave up 3 bases, with 11 bases separating them. CDR3 coding DNA: TGTGCCAGCAGGACTCTCGAGGAAGAGACCCAGTACTTC. Translating gives CASRTLEEETQYF.

This clone was seen a single time. The gene calls are TRBV7-2 and TRBJ1-2; D not resolved. V shed 5 bases and J shed 4 bases, with 8 bases lying between them. Germline values: CDR1 SGHTA, CDR2 FQGNSA. The CDR3 consists of 12 residues. As DNA, the CDR3 is TGTGCCAGCAGCCCTGACACCTATGGCTACACCTTC. It is translated as CASSPDTYGYTF.

The chain joins TRBV6-5 to TRBJ1-4, with 10 bases aligning to TRBD1. The CDR3 spans 16 residues. Per the germline V gene, CDR1 is MNHEY and CDR2 is SVGAGI. V lost 0 bases, J lost 8 bases, and 6 bases stayed unmatched. In DNA form, the CDR3 reads TGTGCCAGCAGTTACTCAGGGACAGGGGAAGGCGAAAAACTGTTTTTT. This sequence encodes CASSYSGTGEGEKLFF.

The chain recombines TRBV19 with TRBJ1-1, with D uncertain. Germline V gene lookup returns CDR1 LNHDA and CDR2 SQIVND (reference sequence). V lost 0 bases to trimming and J lost 10 bases, with 9 bases between them. The CDR3 loop spans 12 amino acids. DNA of the CDR3: TGTGCCAGTAGTATAGAAGGACTAGTAGCTTTCTTT. This codes for CASSIEGLVAFF. The variable domain in full, completed from reference TRBV19 and TRBJ1-1, reads DGGITQSPKYLFRKEGQNVTLSCEQNLNHDAMYWYRQDPGQGLRLIYYSQIVNDFQKGDIAEGYSVSREKKESFPLTVTSAQKNPTAFYLCASSIEGLVAFFGQGTRLTVV.

The rearrangement joins TRBV6-1 to TRBJ2-7; TRBD1 agrees at 8 bases. Looked up from germline, CDR1 is MNHNS and CDR2 is SASEGT. This CDR3 is 14 amino acids long. The junction had 6 bases not matched to a gene; V was cut back by 4 bases and J by 4 bases. This CDR3 reads CASSVTGVRYEQYF. Written as DNA, the CDR3 is TGTGCCAGCAGTGTGACAGGGGTGAGGTACGAGCAGTACTTC.

V is TRBV5-6 and J is TRBJ2-5; TRBD1 aligns across 11 bases. V shed 4 bases, J shed 0 bases, and the junction held 8 bases outside the gene matches. The CDR3 covers 17 residues. The germline CDR1 and CDR2 sequences are SGHDT and YYEEEE. The CDR3 reads CASSVGQGAPYQETQYF. The CDR3 DNA reads TGTGCCAGCAGCGTAGGACAGGGGGCTCCATACCAAGAGACCCAGTACTTC.

This chain links TRBV2 with TRBJ1-5; D unclear. The germline CDR1 and CDR2 sequences are SNHLY and FYNNEI. Trimming pared 7 bases from V and 0 bases from J, leaving 13 bases between. This CDR3 region has 15 residues. This chain's CDR3 is CASTGEPFSNQPQHF. As DNA, the CDR3 is TGTGCCAGCACCGGGGAGCCCTTTAGCAATCAGCCCCAGCATTTT.

The gene calls are TRBV27 and TRBJ2-7, with TRBD2 identical over 10 bases. Germline CDR1 reads MNHEY; CDR2 reads SMNVEV (reference sequence). V shed 4 bases, J shed 4 bases, and the junction held 7 bases outside the gene matches. The CDR3 spans 15 residues. CDR3 nucleotide sequence: TGTGCCAGCAGTTCCATAGCGGGGGGCTCTTACGAGCAGTACTTC. Its translation is CASSSIAGGSYEQYF.

V is TRBV4-1 and J is TRBJ2-1, with 10 bases matching TRBD2. The CDR3 loop spans 17 amino acids. CDR1 MGHRA and CDR2 YSYEKL come from the germline V gene. With V trimmed by 1 base and J by 5 bases, 8 bases remained unmatched. The CDR3 DNA sequence: TGCGCCAGCAGCCAAGTAGCTAGCGGGAGCCCCGACAATGAGCAGTTCTTC. It specifies CASSQVASGSPDNEQFF.

V is TRBV27 and J is TRBJ1-2, with D possibly matching TRBD1 (6 bases). V was shortened by 2 bases and J by 4 bases, with 8 bases between the two germline ends. Germline values: CDR1 MNHEY, CDR2 SMNVEV (reference sequence). The CDR3 covers 13 residues. Here the CDR3 reads CASSLRGFYGYTF. The CDR3 nucleotides read TGTGCCAGCAGTTTAAGGGGGTTCTATGGCTACACCTTC.

This rearrangement joins TRBV6-1 to TRBJ1-3, with D perhaps matching TRBD1 (5 bases). The CDR3 runs 17 residues. Germline lookup yields CDR1 MNHNS and CDR2 SASEGT. Trimming removed 0 bases from V and 0 bases from J, with 12 bases in between. DNA for the CDR3: TGTGCCAGCAGTGAAGCCCCCGGGGGGATCTCTGGAAACACCATATATTTT. Protein sequence: CASSEAPGGISGNTIYF.

Only a few counts were recorded for this clone. The chain combines TRBV15 with TRBJ1-6; D unclear. Trimming took off 0 bases at V and 9 bases at J, with 12 bases between the two ends. CDR3 size: 15 residues. Germline CDR1 reads LNHNV; CDR2 reads YYDKDF (reference sequence). CDR3 sequence reads: CATSRDATSSSPLHF. CDR3 DNA: TGTGCCACCAGCAGAGATGCGACTTCGTCTTCACCCCTCCACTTT.

This sequence joins TRBV11-2 and TRBJ1-5, with D possibly being TRBD1 (5 bases). This CDR3 is built from 14 residues. Trimming left V 3 bases short and J 4 bases short, with 10 bases between. The germline V gene encodes CDR1 SGHAT and CDR2 FQNNGV. The CDR3 loop reads CASSFVTANQPQHF. In DNA form, the CDR3 reads TGTGCCAGCAGCTTTGTGACAGCGAATCAGCCCCAGCATTTT.

The CDR3 protein is CAIRGTSDSYEQYF. The CDR3 DNA reads TGTGCCATCAGAGGGACTAGCGACTCCTACGAGCAGTACTTC. The J gene is TRBJ2-7, the V gene TRBV10-3; 10 bases agree with TRBD2. CDR1 and CDR2 (germline): ENHRY, SYGVKD. Germline trimming cut 6 bases from V and 0 bases from J; bases unmatched to any gene: 2. This CDR3 is 14 amino acids long.